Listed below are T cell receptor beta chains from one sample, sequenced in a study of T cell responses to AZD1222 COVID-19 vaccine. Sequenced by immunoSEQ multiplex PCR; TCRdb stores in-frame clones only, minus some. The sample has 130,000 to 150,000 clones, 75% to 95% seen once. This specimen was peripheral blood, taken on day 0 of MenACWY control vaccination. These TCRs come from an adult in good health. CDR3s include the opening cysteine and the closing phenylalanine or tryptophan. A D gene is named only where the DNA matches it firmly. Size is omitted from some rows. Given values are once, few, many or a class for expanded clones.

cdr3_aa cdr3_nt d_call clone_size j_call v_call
CAWRVRVDSPLHF TGTGCCTGGAGAGTGAGGGTGGATTCACCCCTCCACTTT NA NA TRBJ1-6 TRBV30
CASSQDRGRGAYEQYF TGTGCCAGCAGCCAAGACAGGGGGAGGGGGGCTTACGAGCAGTACTTC NA NA TRBJ2-7 TRBV4-2
CASSLATETYEQYF TGCGCCAGCAGCTTGGCCACAGAGACCTACGAGCAGTACTTC NA NA TRBJ2-7 TRBV5-1
CASSHSGGLAGTDTQYF TGTGCCAGCAGCCACTCCGGGGGACTAGCGGGAACGGATACGCAGTATTTT TRBD2 NA TRBJ2-3 TRBV3-1/TRBV3-2
CASSPGSGRNYGYTF TGTGCCAGCTCACCAGGGTCGGGCAGAAACTATGGCTACACCTTC NA NA TRBJ1-2 TRBV18
CASSVGGQPPYEQYF TGTGCCAGCAGCGTCGGGGGACAGCCCCCCTACGAGCAGTACTTC NA once TRBJ2-7 TRBV7-3
CASSLKPRSYNEQFF TGTGCCAGCAGCTTGAAGCCCCGCAGCTACAATGAGCAGTTCTTC NA NA TRBJ2-1 TRBV5-8
CASSRQGGDTQYF TGTGCCAGCAGTAGGCAGGGGGGGGATACGCAGTATTTT NA NA TRBJ2-3 TRBV13
CATSSGTGTAISGYTF TGTGCCACCAGCAGCGGGACCGGGACGGCGATCTCTGGCTACACCTTC NA NA TRBJ1-2 TRBV15
CSAEREDEQFF TGCAGTGCTGAGCGGGAGGATGAGCAGTTCTTC TRBD2 NA TRBJ2-1 TRBV20-1
CASSPMQGTNSPLHF TGTGCCAGCTCACCGATGCAGGGCACCAATTCACCCCTCCACTTT NA once TRBJ1-6 TRBV18
CASSLGTGVNSPLHF TGTGCCAGCAGCTTAGGCACAGGGGTGAATTCACCCCTCCACTTT TRBD1 NA TRBJ1-6 TRBV7-2
CAWSAPSSMGYGYTF TGTGCCTGGAGCGCCCCGTCCTCTATGGGCTATGGCTACACCTTC NA NA TRBJ1-2 TRBV30
CASSYGVLAGNQETQYF TGCGCCAGCAGTTATGGGGTCCTAGCGGGGAATCAAGAGACCCAGTACTTC TRBD2 NA TRBJ2-5 TRBV5-1
CASRGRTGANVLTF TGTGCCAGCAGAGGCAGGACTGGGGCCAACGTCCTGACTTTC NA NA TRBJ2-6 TRBV6-5
CASRDRGYQPQHF TGTGCCAGTAGAGACAGGGGCTATCAGCCCCAGCATTTT TRBD1 NA TRBJ1-5 TRBV19
CASSRDSTNEKLFF TGTGCCAGCTCACGGGACAGTACTAATGAAAAACTGTTTTTT TRBD1 NA TRBJ1-4 TRBV18
CLTQSSWTPFQETQYF TGTCTGACTCAGTCCTCCTGGACACCGTTTCAAGAGACCCAGTACTTC NA once TRBJ2-5 TRBV14
CASSLRENTEAFF TGTGCCAGCAGTTTAAGGGAGAACACTGAAGCTTTCTTT NA NA TRBJ1-1 TRBV27
CASSIGGAGTSAYNEQFF TGTGCCAGTAGTATTGGAGGGGCTGGGACTAGCGCGTACAATGAGCAGTTCTTC TRBD2 NA TRBJ2-1 TRBV19
CASSAGTGGTSGNTIYF TGCGCCAGCAGCGCTGGGACAGGGGGGACCTCTGGAAACACCATATATTTT TRBD1 NA TRBJ1-3 TRBV5-1
CASSPQGNYGYTF TGTGCCAGCAGTCCTCAGGGTAACTATGGCTACACCTTC NA NA TRBJ1-2 TRBV6-5
CAWSRSGNTIYF TGTGCCTGGAGTCGCTCAGGAAACACCATATATTTT NA NA TRBJ1-3 TRBV30
CASSFPTLSQGNGTF TGTGCCAGCAGCTTTCCAACCTTGTCGCAGGGGAACGGCACCTTC NA NA TRBJ1-2 TRBV5-4
CASSTGRAGGSNEQFF TGTGCCAGTAGTACGGGACGTGCGGGAGGGAGTAATGAGCAGTTCTTC TRBD2 NA TRBJ2-1 TRBV19
CASSRGDPTNEKLFF TGCGCCAGCAGCCGCGGGGATCCAACTAATGAAAAACTGTTTTTT NA NA TRBJ1-4 TRBV5-1
CASSPGTSGGFYEQYF TGTGCCAGCAGCCCGGGGACTAGCGGGGGATTCTACGAGCAGTACTTC TRBD2 NA TRBJ2-7 TRBV14
CASTPGQGQEQFF TGTGCCAGCACCCCCGGACAGGGACAGGAGCAGTTCTTC TRBD1 NA TRBJ2-1 TRBV2
CASRVGQGAPEAFF TGTGCCAGCAGGGTGGGACAGGGGGCTCCTGAAGCTTTCTTT TRBD1 NA TRBJ1-1 TRBV28
CASSPTATNEKLFF TGTGCCAGCTCACCGACAGCAACTAATGAAAAACTGTTTTTT NA NA TRBJ1-4 TRBV18
CASSQELLLAGTQYF TGTGCCAGCAGCCAAGAGTTGCTACTCGCAGGTACGCAGTATTTT NA NA TRBJ2-3 TRBV3-1/TRBV3-2
CASSLRASGGSYNEQFF TGTGCCAGCAGTTTACGGGCTAGCGGGGGTTCCTACAATGAGCAGTTCTTC TRBD2 NA TRBJ2-1 TRBV27
CASSLGTGLTDTQYF TGTGCCAGCAGCTTAGGGACAGGGCTCACAGATACGCAGTATTTT TRBD1 NA TRBJ2-3 TRBV11-2
CASGLGGAGNTIYF TGTGCCAGCGGCCTGGGAGGGGCCGGAAACACCATATATTTT NA NA TRBJ1-3 TRBV2
CASSPPPGGGYTGELFF TGTGCCAGCTCACCTCCCCCGGGAGGGGGCTACACCGGGGAGCTGTTTTTT NA NA TRBJ2-2 TRBV18
CASSLGRYTEAFF TGTGCCAGCAGTTTAGGGAGGTACACTGAAGCTTTCTTT NA NA TRBJ1-1 TRBV27
CASRGASGGAQGETQYF TGTGCCAGCAGAGGTGCGAGCGGGGGGGCCCAAGGAGAGACCCAGTACTTC TRBD2 NA TRBJ2-5 TRBV2
CASSLRGAETQYF TGTGCCAGCAGCTTAAGGGGAGCGGAGACCCAGTACTTC NA NA TRBJ2-5 TRBV7-3
CASSQEAIKETQYF TGTGCCAGCAGCCAAGAAGCCATAAAAGAGACCCAGTACTTC NA NA TRBJ2-5 TRBV14
CASSPRGVNYGYTF TGCGCCAGCAGCCCTCGGGGGGTTAACTATGGCTACACCTTC NA NA TRBJ1-2 TRBV5-1
CASSLGTPNEKLFF TGTGCCAGCAGCCTTGGGACACCGAATGAAAAACTGTTTTTT NA NA TRBJ1-4 TRBV3-1/TRBV3-2
CASSRAGAGELFF TGTGCCAGCAGCCGCGCAGGGGCCGGGGAGCTGTTTTTT NA NA TRBJ2-2 TRBV12-3/TRBV12-4
CASSYVPGPNTEAFF TGTGCCAGCAGTTACGTTCCGGGACCGAACACTGAAGCTTTCTTT NA NA TRBJ1-1 TRBV6-5
CASRNRQELNTEAFF TGTGCCAGCAGAAACCGACAGGAGTTGAACACTGAAGCTTTCTTT NA NA TRBJ1-1 TRBV6-6
CASSPSTPTYEQYF TGTGCCAGTAGTCCATCGACACCAACCTACGAGCAGTACTTC NA NA TRBJ2-7 TRBV19
CASSPRPGLASNEQFF TGTGCCAGCAGCCCCCGACCGGGACTAGCCAGTAATGAGCAGTTCTTC TRBD2 NA TRBJ2-1 TRBV7-2
CASSMTDGDSYEQYF TGTGCCAGCAGCATGACCGATGGGGATTCCTACGAGCAGTACTTC NA NA TRBJ2-7 TRBV11-2
CASSQTSGGTQETQYF TGCGCCAGCAGCCAGACTAGCGGGGGGACTCAAGAGACCCAGTACTTC TRBD2 NA TRBJ2-5 TRBV4-1
CASSPQGAGANVLTF TGTGCCAGCTCACCCCAGGGGGCTGGGGCCAACGTCCTGACTTTC TRBD1 NA TRBJ2-6 TRBV18
CATSRDLAGVGRNEQFF TGTGCCACCAGCAGGGACCTAGCGGGAGTAGGAAGAAATGAGCAGTTCTTC TRBD2 NA TRBJ2-1 TRBV15
CASSLQEQDANYGYTF TGTGCCAGCAGCTTACAGGAACAGGATGCAAACTATGGCTACACCTTC NA once TRBJ1-2 TRBV7-9